The TCR beta chain under discussion was sequenced for a study of low-dose radiotherapy and immunotherapy resistance in tumors. This clonotype showed up many times. Covering alpha and beta chains, TRAV- and TRBV-specific primers were used for the first-strand cDNA. PCR amplification of the TCRs was performed with Phusion for 20 PCR cycles, and it relied on a constant-region primer together with a V-primer adapter. Each CDR3 protein gets one entry after TCRdb re-called the reads with MiXCR. In the table there are around 80,000 distinct CDR3 sequences, 15% to 20% of which are singletons. Germline-derived CDR1 and CDR2 are LNHNV and YYDKDF (reference sequence). This CDR3 has 15 amino acids. V trimming: 0 bases; J trimming: 2 bases; junction bases outside the gene matches: 0. The time point here: after trial treatment. The treatment is: LDRT plus nivolumab, ipilimumab, low-dose cyclophosphamide and aspirin (RACIN trial).

The receptor comes from a male donor with prostate cancer. The source was PBMCs, collected after low-dose radiotherapy plus immunotherapy. The V and J genes are TRBV15 and TRBJ2-7; 11 positions agree with TRBD2. The CDR3 spells CATSRETSGAYEQYF. The CDR3 region has the DNA TGTGCCACCAGCAGAGAGACTAGCGGGGCCTACGAGCAGTACTTC.